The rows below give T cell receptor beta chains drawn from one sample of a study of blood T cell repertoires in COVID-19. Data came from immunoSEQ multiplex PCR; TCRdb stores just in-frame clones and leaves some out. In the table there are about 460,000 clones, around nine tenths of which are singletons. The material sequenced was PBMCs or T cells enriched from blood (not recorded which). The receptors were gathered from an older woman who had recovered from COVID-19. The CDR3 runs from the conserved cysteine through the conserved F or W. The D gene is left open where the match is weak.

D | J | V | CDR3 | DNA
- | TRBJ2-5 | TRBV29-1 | CSVGRGMRETQYF | TGCAGCGTTGGGCGGGGAATGAGGGAGACCCAGTACTTC
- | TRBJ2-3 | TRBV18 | CASSPLGDTQYF | TGTGCCAGCTCACCCCTAGGAGATACGCAGTATTTT
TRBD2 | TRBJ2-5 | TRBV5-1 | CASSLDGLAGKTQYF | TGCGCCAGCAGCTTGGATGGACTAGCTGGCAAGACCCAGTACTTC
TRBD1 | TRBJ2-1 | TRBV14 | CASSQDRTGWNEQFF | TGTGCCAGCAGCCAAGATCGGACAGGGTGGAATGAGCAGTTCTTC
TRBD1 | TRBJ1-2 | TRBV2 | CASSGTGYGYTF | TGTGCCAGTTCCGGGACAGGGTATGGCTACACCTTC
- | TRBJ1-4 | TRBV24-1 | CATSDFPGQIDEKLFF | TGTGCCACCAGTGATTTCCCCGGACAGATAGATGAAAAACTGTTTTTT
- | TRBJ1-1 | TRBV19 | CASSIFRRLEAFF | TGTGCCAGTAGTATTTTTCGGCGGCTTGAAGCTTTCTTT
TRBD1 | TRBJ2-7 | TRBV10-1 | CASSGLSGTDYYEQYF | TGCGCCAGCAGTGGACTTTCCGGGACAGATTACTACGAGCAGTACTTC
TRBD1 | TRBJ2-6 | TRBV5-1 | CASSLVAGGSGANVLTF | TGCGCCAGCAGCTTGGTAGCAGGGGGCTCTGGGGCCAACGTCCTGACTTTC
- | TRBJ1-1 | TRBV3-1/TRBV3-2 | CASSQGAPTMNTEAFF | TGTGCCAGCAGCCAGGGGGCGCCTACTATGAACACTGAAGCTTTCTTT
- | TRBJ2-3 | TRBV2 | CASSEADEGTQYF | TGTGCCAGCAGTGAAGCTGACGAGGGTACGCAGTATTTT
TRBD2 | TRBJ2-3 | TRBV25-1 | CASSFSGSTDTQYF | TGTGCCAGCAGTTTTAGCGGGAGCACAGATACGCAGTATTTT
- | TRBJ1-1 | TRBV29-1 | CSGNQGLNTEAFF | TGCAGCGGAAATCAGGGCCTGAACACTGAAGCTTTCTTT